Given below is one TCR beta chain in context. The source of the sample is a study of blood T cells in healthy people across ages. PCR was performed a second time for about 7 to 12 cycles using a sample-barcoded 5' primer and a J-beta primer mix. TCRdb itself ran the 5' RACE reads through MiXCR, one entry per CDR3 protein. The sample carries about 1.5 million distinct CDR3 sequences, around 40% recorded once. V lost 0 bases to trimming and J lost 2 bases; unmatched junction nucleotides: 1. Looked up from germline, CDR1 is LGHDT and CDR2 is YNNKEL (reference sequence). CDR3 length: 15 residues. The sequenced material came from blood. The sequence derives from a woman younger than 30 in good health. The J gene is TRBJ2-1, the V gene TRBV3-1; 7 positions agree with TRBD1. The CDR3 loop is CASSQEDRTYNEQFF. The CDR3 DNA reads TGTGCCAGCAGCCAAGAGGACAGGACCTACAATGAGCAGTTCTTC.